These T cell receptor beta chains were read from a single sample in a study of human T cells and chemical hapten exposure. TCRdb processed the reads anew with MiXCR; each CDR3 protein has one entry. This repertoire shows 95,000 to 150,000 distinct CDR3 sequences, approximately 9% found once; its top ten account for 1.1% to 1.5%. Sequencing was performed on whole blood. The origin of the receptors is a human donor in good health. Some clones in this sample may be carry-over from other donors' samples. CDR3s include the opening cysteine and the closing phenylalanine or tryptophan. The order of the fields is V gene, D gene, J gene, clone size, CDR3 DNA, CDR3 protein. The D gene is left open where the match is weak. Not every row has a clone size; where given, it reads once, few, many or a size class.

v_gene: TRBV2; d_gene: TRBD1; j_gene: TRBJ2-7; abundance: NA; CDR3nt: TGTGCCAGCAGTGAACCCCCACAGGGGATCTCCTACGAGCAGTACTTC; CDR3aa: CASSEPPQGISYEQYF
v_gene: TRBV20-1; d_gene: NA; j_gene: TRBJ1-2; abundance: NA; CDR3nt: TGCAGTGCTTTGACAGCTTCTAACTATGGCTACACCTTC; CDR3aa: CSALTASNYGYTF
v_gene: TRBV12-3/TRBV12-4; d_gene: NA; j_gene: TRBJ2-7; abundance: NA; CDR3nt: TGTGCCAGCAGTCCGCGGTGGCCAGAGGAAGCCTACGAGCAGTACTTC; CDR3aa: CASSPRWPEEAYEQYF
v_gene: TRBV12-3/TRBV12-4; d_gene: NA; j_gene: TRBJ1-1; abundance: many; CDR3nt: TGTGCCAGCAGCTCCGGGAGCCCAACTGAAGCTTTCTTT; CDR3aa: CASSSGSPTEAFF
v_gene: TRBV24-1; d_gene: TRBD1; j_gene: TRBJ2-1; abundance: few; CDR3nt: TGTGCTACCCGAGGGGGCGCGGAGAATGAGCAGTTCTTC; CDR3aa: CATRGGAENEQFF
v_gene: TRBV6-2/TRBV6-3; d_gene: NA; j_gene: TRBJ2-4; abundance: few; CDR3nt: TGTGCCAGCAGTTACTCGAAGGATGGCGGAGGGAGTCGCGCCAACATTTGGAGCATTCAGTACTTC; CDR3aa: CASSYSKDGGGSRANIWSIQYF
v_gene: TRBV7-9; d_gene: TRBD1; j_gene: TRBJ2-7; abundance: NA; CDR3nt: TGTGCCAGCAGCCTAGTGGGACAGCCCTACGAGCAGTACTTC; CDR3aa: CASSLVGQPYEQYF
v_gene: TRBV27; d_gene: NA; j_gene: TRBJ1-6; abundance: many; CDR3nt: TGTGCCAGCAGGCCCGCGATAGGCGGAAATTCACCCCTCCACTTT; CDR3aa: CASRPAIGGNSPLHF
v_gene: TRBV18; d_gene: NA; j_gene: TRBJ1-1; abundance: many; CDR3nt: TGTGCCAGCTCAGGAGACAGACAACCCAACACTGAAGCTTTCTTT; CDR3aa: CASSGDRQPNTEAFF
v_gene: TRBV19; d_gene: TRBD1; j_gene: TRBJ1-1; abundance: many; CDR3nt: TGTGCCAGTAGTGAACAGGGGGGGACAACTGAAGCTTTCTTT; CDR3aa: CASSEQGGTTEAFF
v_gene: TRBV2; d_gene: NA; j_gene: TRBJ1-5; abundance: few; CDR3nt: TGTGCCAGCAGTGAACAGAGTTCCAATCAGCCCCAGCATTTT; CDR3aa: CASSEQSSNQPQHF
v_gene: TRBV11-2; d_gene: TRBD2; j_gene: TRBJ2-1; abundance: NA; CDR3nt: TGTGCCAGCAGCTCGGTTAGCGGGGTTTCCTACAATGAGCAGTTCTTC; CDR3aa: CASSSVSGVSYNEQFF
v_gene: TRBV29-1; d_gene: TRBD2; j_gene: TRBJ2-1; abundance: NA; CDR3nt: TGCAGCGTTGGAAACTTACTAGCGGGTGGTAATGAGCAGTTCTTC; CDR3aa: CSVGNLLAGGNEQFF
v_gene: TRBV27; d_gene: NA; j_gene: TRBJ2-7; abundance: NA; CDR3nt: TGTGCCAGCAGTTTATCCTCGACGGTCTACGAGCAGTACTTC; CDR3aa: CASSLSSTVYEQYF
v_gene: TRBV6-1; d_gene: NA; j_gene: TRBJ1-3; abundance: NA; CDR3nt: TGTGCCAGCAGTGAAGTTCGGAGCTCTGGAAACACCATATATTTT; CDR3aa: CASSEVRSSGNTIYF
v_gene: TRBV5-6; d_gene: NA; j_gene: TRBJ2-1; abundance: NA; CDR3nt: TGTGCCAGCACCCTGGAGGGACCCAACTTCCCCAATGAGCAGTTCTTC; CDR3aa: CASTLEGPNFPNEQFF